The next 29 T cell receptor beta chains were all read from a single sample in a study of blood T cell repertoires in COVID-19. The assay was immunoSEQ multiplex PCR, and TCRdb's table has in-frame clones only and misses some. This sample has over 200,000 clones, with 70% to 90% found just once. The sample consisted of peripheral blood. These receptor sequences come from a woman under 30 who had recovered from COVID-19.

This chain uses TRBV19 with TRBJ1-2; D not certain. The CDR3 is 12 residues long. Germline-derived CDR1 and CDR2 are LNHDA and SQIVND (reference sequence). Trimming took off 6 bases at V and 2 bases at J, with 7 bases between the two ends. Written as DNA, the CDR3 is TGTGCCAGTAGAGGCAGGAACTATGGCTACACCTTC. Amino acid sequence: CASRGRNYGYTF.

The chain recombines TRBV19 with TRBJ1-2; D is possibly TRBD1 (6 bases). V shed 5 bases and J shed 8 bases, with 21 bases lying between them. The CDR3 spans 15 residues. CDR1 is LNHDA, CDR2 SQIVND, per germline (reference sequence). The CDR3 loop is CASSGQGLETRGYTF. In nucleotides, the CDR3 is TGTGCCAGTAGTGGGCAGGGGTTAGAGACGCGGGGCTACACCTTC.

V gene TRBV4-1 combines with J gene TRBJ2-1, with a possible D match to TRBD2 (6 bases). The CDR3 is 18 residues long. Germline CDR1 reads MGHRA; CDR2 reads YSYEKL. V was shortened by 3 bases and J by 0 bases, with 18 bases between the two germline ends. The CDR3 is CASSQSGSHSGSYNEQFF. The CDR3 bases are TGCGCCAGCAGCCAGTCCGGGAGCCACTCCGGCTCCTACAATGAGCAGTTCTTC.

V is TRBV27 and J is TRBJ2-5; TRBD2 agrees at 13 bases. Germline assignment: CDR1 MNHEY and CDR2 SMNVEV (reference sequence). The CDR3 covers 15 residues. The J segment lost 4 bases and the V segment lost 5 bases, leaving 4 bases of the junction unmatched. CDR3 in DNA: TGTGCCAGCAGTACATGGACTAGCGGGAGAGAGACCCAGTACTTC. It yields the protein CASSTWTSGRETQYF.

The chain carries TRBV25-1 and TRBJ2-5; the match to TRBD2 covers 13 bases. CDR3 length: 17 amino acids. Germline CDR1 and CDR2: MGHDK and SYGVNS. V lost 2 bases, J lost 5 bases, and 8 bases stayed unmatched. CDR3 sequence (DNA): TGTGCCAGCAGTGAACCGAGGACTAGCGGGAGTTATGAGACCCAGTACTTC. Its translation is CASSEPRTSGSYETQYF.

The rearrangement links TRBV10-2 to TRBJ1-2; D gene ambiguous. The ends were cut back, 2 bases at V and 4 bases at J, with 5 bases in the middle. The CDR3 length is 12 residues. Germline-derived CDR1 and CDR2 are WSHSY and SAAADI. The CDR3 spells CASSETVYGYTF. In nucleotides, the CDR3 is TGCGCCAGCAGTGAGACGGTCTATGGCTACACCTTC.

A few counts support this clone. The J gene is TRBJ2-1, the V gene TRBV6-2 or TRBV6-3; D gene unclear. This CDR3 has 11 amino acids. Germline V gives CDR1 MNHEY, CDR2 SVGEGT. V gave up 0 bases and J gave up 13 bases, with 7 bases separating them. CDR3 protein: CASSYSSHQFF. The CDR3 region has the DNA TGTGCCAGCAGTTACTCTAGCCATCAGTTCTTC.

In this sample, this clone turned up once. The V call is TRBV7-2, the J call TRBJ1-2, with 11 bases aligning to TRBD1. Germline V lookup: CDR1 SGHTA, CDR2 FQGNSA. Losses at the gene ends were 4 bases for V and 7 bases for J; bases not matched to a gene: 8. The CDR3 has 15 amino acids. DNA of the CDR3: TGTGCCAGCAGCTCAGTGGACAGGGGGCGCAGTGGCTACACCTTC. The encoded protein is CASSSVDRGRSGYTF.

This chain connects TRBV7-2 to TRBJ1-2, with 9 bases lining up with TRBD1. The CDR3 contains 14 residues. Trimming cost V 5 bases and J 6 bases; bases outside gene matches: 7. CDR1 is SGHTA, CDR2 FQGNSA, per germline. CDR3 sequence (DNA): TGTGCCAGCAGCCTCACAGGGGGCGCGGATGGCTACACCTTC. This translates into CASSLTGGADGYTF.

The CDR3 nucleotides read TGTGCCAGCAGCCAAGGGAGAAACACCGGGGAGCTGTTTTTT. Its protein is CASSQGRNTGELFF. This chain joins TRBV6-6 and TRBJ2-2; TRBD2 might be the D (5 bases). The CDR3 consists of 14 residues. With 6 bases removed from V and 2 bases from J, the gap between germline ends came to 10 bases. Looked up from germline, CDR1 is MNHNY and CDR2 is SVGAGI (reference sequence).

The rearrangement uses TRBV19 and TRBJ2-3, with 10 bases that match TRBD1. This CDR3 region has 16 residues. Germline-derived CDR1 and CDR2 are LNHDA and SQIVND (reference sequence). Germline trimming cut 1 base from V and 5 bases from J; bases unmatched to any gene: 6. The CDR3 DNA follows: TGTGCCAGTAGTATAGTCGGGACAGGGGTGAAAGATACGCAGTATTTT. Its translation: CASSIVGTGVKDTQYF. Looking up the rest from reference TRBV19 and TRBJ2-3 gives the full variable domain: DGGITQSPKYLFRKEGQNVTLSCEQNLNHDAMYWYRQDPGQGLRLIYYSQIVNDFQKGDIAEGYSVSREKKESFPLTVTSAQKNPTAFYLCASSIVGTGVKDTQYFGPGTRLTVL.

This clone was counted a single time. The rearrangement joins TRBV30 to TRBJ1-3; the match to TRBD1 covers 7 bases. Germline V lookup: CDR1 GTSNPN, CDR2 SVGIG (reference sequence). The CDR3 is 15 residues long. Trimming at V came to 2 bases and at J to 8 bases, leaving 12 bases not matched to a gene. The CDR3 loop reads CAWSRLAGGMDTIYF. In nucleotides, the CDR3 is TGTGCCTGGAGTAGGTTGGCAGGGGGGATGGACACCATATATTTT.

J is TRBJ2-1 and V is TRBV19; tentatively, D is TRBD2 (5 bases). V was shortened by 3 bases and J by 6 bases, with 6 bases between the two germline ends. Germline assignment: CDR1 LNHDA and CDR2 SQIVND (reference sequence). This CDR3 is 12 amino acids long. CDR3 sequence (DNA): TGTGCCAGTAGTATTCTAGCCAATGAGCAGTTCTTC. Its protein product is CASSILANEQFF.

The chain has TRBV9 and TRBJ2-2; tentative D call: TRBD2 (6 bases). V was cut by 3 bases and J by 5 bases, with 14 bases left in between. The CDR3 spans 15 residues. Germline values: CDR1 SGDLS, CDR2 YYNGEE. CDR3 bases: TGTGCCAGCAGCGAGGGACTGTCGGGGACCGGGGAGCTGTTTTTT. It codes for CASSEGLSGTGELFF.

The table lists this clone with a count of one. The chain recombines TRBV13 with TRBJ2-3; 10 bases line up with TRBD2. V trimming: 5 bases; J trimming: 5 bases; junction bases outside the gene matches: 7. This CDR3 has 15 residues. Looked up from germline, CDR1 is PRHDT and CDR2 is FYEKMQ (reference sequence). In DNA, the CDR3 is TGTGCCAGCAGCCCTAGCGGGAGTGGGGTAGATACGCAGTATTTT. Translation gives CASSPSGSGVDTQYF. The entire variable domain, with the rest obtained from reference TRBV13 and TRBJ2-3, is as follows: AAGVIQSPRHLIKEKRETATLKCYPIPRHDTVYWYQQGPGQDPQFLISFYEKMQSDKGSIPDRFSAQQFSDYHSELNMSSLELGDSALYFCASSPSGSGVDTQYFGPGTRLTVL.

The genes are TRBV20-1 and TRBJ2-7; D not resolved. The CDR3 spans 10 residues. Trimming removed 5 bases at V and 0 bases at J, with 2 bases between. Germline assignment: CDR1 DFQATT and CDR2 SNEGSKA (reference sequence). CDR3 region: CSALSYEQYF. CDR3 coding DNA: TGCAGTGCTCTCTCCTACGAGCAGTACTTC.

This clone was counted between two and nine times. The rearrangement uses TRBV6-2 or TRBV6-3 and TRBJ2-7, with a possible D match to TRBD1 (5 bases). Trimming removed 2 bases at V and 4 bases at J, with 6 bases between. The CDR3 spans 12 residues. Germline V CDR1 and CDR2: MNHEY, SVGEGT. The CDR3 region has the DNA TGTGCCAGCAGTTACAGGGGTTACGAGCAGTACTTC. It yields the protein CASSYRGYEQYF.

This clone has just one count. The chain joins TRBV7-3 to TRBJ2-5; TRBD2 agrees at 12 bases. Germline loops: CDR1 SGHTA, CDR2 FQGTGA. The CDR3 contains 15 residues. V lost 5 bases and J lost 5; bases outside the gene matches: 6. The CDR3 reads CASSKTSGSLETQYF. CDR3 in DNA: TGTGCCAGCAGCAAGACTAGCGGGAGTCTCGAGACCCAGTACTTC.

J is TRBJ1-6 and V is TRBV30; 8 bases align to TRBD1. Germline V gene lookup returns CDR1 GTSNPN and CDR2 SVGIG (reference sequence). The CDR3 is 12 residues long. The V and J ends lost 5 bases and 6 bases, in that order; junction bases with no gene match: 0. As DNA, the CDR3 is TGTGCCTGGGACAGGGGTAATTCACCCCTCCACTTT. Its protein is CAWDRGNSPLHF.

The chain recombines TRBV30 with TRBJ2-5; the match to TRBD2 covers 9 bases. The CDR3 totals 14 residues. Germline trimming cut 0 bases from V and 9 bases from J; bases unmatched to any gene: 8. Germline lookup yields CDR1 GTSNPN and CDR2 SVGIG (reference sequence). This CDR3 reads CAWSVLAGGGSQYF. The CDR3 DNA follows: TGTGCCTGGAGTGTACTCGCGGGAGGGGGATCCCAGTACTTC.

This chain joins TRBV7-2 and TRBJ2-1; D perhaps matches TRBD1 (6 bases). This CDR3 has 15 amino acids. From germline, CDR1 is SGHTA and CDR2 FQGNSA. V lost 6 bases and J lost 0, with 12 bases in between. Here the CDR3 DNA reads TGTGCCAGCAGTATACGGGACAACTCCTACAATGAGCAGTTCTTC. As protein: CASSIRDNSYNEQFF.

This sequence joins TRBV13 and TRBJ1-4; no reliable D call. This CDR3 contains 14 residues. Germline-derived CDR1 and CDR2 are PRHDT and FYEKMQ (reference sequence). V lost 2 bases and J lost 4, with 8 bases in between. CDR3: CASSLKQINEKLFF. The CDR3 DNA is TGTGCCAGCAGCTTAAAACAGATTAATGAAAAACTGTTTTTT.

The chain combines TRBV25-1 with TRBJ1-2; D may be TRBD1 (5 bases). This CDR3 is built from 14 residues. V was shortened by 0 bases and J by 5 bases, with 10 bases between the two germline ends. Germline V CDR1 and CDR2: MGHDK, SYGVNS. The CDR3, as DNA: TGTGCCAGCAGTGAATATTCGACAGAATATGGCTACACCTTC. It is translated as CASSEYSTEYGYTF.

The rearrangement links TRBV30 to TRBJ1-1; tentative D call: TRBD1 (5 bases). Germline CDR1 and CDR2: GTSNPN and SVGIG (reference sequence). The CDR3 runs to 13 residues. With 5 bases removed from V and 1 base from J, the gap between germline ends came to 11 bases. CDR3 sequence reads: CAWQETANTEAFF. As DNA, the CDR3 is TGTGCCTGGCAAGAGACAGCGAACACTGAAGCTTTCTTT.

CDR3 protein: CASSPLRDSNTGELFF. In DNA form, the CDR3 reads TGTGCCAGCAGCCCACTCCGGGACTCGAACACCGGGGAGCTGTTTTTT. V gene TRBV3-1 (or the pseudogene TRBV3-2) combines with J gene TRBJ2-2, with D tentatively TRBD2 (6 bases). This CDR3 spans 16 amino acids. Germline V gives CDR1 LGHDT, CDR2 YNNKEL (reference sequence). V gave up 4 bases and J gave up 0 bases, with 12 bases separating them.

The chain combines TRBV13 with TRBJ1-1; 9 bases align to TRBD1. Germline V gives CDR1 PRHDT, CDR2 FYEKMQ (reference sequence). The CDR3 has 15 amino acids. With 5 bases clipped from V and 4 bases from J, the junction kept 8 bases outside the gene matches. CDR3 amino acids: CASSKFRDRATEAFF. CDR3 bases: TGTGCCAGCAGCAAATTCCGGGACAGGGCCACTGAAGCTTTCTTT. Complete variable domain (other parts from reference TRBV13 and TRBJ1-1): AAGVIQSPRHLIKEKRETATLKCYPIPRHDTVYWYQQGPGQDPQFLISFYEKMQSDKGSIPDRFSAQQFSDYHSELNMSSLELGDSALYFCASSKFRDRATEAFFGQGTRLTVV.

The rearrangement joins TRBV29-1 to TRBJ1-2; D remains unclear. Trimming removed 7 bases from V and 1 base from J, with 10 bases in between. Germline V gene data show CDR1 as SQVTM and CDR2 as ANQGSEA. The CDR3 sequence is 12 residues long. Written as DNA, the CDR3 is TGCAGCGGTATCGAGGGTAACTATGGCTACACCTTC. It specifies CSGIEGNYGYTF.

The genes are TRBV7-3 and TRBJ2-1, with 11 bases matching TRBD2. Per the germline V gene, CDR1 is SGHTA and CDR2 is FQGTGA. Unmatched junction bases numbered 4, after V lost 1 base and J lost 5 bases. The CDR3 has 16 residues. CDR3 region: CASSLSLGLADNEQFF. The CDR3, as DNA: TGTGCCAGCAGCTTAAGTTTGGGACTAGCGGACAATGAGCAGTTCTTC.

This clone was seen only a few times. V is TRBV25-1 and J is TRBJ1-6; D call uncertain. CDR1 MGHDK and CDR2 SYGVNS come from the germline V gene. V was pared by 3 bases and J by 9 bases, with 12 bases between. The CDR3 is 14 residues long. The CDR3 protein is CASSEFRVGSPLHF. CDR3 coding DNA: TGTGCCAGCAGTGAGTTCCGGGTGGGTTCACCCCTCCACTTT.